The text below deals with one T cell receptor beta chain. These data originate in a study of CD8 T cells in ankylosing spondylitis. Looked up from germline, CDR1 is DFQATT and CDR2 is SNEGSKA (reference sequence). Trimming shortened V by 1 base and J by 7 bases, and 12 bases separated the two germline ends. The CDR3 covers 13 residues. MiXCR was run by TCRdb on the 5' RACE reads, yielding one entry per CDR3 protein. The sample has about 400,000 distinct CDR3 sequences, around 20% seen once. J is TRBJ2-3 and V is TRBV20-1; D remains unclear. This receptor was identified in a male donor with ankylosing spondylitis or in good health (not recorded which). The sample was blood, either unsorted or a sorted T cell fraction (not recorded which). The CDR3, as DNA: TGCAGTGCTAGAGTTCTGATTGCTTATACGCAGTATTTT. Translated: CSARVLIAYTQYF.